This entry features one T cell receptor (beta chain) sequence. This sample is drawn from a study of regulatory and conventional T cells in RAG deficiency. Trimming took 0 bases from V and 0 from J; bases not matched to a gene: 9. CDR3 size: 20 residues. CDR1 and CDR2 from the germline V gene are LNHNV and YYDKDF (reference sequence). This table comes from immunoSEQ multiplex PCR, and its TCRdb copy is limited to in-frame clones, with some not included. In the table there are about 30,000 clones, approximately 96% of which are singletons. Conventional CD4+ T cells were sorted from blood as CD25-low CD127-high cells. The data were also submitted as part of a second study, on regulatory T cells. That paper adds: The PCR used 52 TRBV and 13 TRBJ primers.

The chain recombines TRBV15 with TRBJ1-4; 11 nucleotides agree with TRBD1. Sequencing was carried out using CD25- CD4+ T cells sorted from blood. This receptor was taken from a human donor in good health. The CDR3, as DNA: TGTGCCACCAGCAGAGACTCCCGGGACAGGGGGGGGGCAACTAATGAAAAACTGTTTTTT. It yields the protein CATSRDSRDRGGATNEKLFF.